The clone carrying this TCR beta chain was found a few times. The data belong to a study of tumor-infiltrating lymphocytes in oesophageal squamous cell carcinoma. The CDR3 runs 15 residues. The V gene's germline CDR1 is SGHTS and CDR2 YDEGEE. The ends were cut back, 0 bases at V and 5 bases at J, with 13 bases in the middle. TCRdb ran MiXCR on the PCR reads and lists one entry per CDR3 protein. The top ten hold less than 40% of the sample, which has about 12,000 distinct CDR3 sequences, approximately 60% seen once. The rearrangement joins TRBV5-8 to TRBJ2-3; tentatively, D is TRBD1 (5 bases). The sample taken for sequencing was esophageal tumor tissue. The TCR sequence derives from a female donor with esophageal squamous cell carcinoma. The CDR3 coding sequence is TGTGCCAGCAGCTTGGTGACAGCTACTATAGATACGCAGTATTTT. It yields the protein CASSLVTATIDTQYF.